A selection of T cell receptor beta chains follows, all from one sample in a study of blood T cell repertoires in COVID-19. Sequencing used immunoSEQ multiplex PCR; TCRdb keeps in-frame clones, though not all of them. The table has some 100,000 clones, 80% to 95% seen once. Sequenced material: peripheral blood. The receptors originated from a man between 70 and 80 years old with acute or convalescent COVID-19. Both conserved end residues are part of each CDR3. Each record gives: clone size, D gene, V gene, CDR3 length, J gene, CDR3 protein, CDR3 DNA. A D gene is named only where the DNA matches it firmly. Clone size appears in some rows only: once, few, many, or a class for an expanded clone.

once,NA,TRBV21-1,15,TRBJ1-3,CASKVDSDPGNTIYF,TGTGCCAGCAAGGTCGACAGTGACCCCGGAAACACCATATATTTT
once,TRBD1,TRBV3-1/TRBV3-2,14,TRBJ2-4,CASSTRQGKNIQYF,TGTGCCAGCAGCACCCGACAGGGGAAAAACATTCAGTACTTC
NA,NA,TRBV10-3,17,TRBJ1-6,CATKAEINRSYNSPLHF,TGTGCCACCAAAGCCGAAATTAACCGCTCCTATAATTCACCCCTCCACTTT
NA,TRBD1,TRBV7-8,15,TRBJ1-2,CASSYRDSAHYGYTF,TGTGCCAGCAGCTACCGGGACAGCGCCCACTATGGCTACACCTTC
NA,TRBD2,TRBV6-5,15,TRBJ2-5,CASSLISGREDTQYF,TGTGCCAGCAGTTTGATTAGCGGGAGGGAAGACACCCAGTACTTC
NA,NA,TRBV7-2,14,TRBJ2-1,CASSLLTGGNEQFF,TGTGCCAGCAGCTTACTAACCGGGGGCAATGAGCAGTTCTTC
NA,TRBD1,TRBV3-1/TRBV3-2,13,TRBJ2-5,CASSRQGMETQYF,TGTGCCAGCAGCCGACAGGGGATGGAGACCCAGTACTTC
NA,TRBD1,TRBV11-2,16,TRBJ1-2,CASSHPGQAAGYGYTF,TGTGCCAGCAGTCATCCGGGACAGGCGGCAGGTTATGGCTACACCTTC
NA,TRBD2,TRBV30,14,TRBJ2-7,CAWKSTSVNYEQYF,TGTGCCTGGAAATCGACTAGCGTTAACTACGAGCAGTACTTC
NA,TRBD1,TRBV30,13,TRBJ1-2,CAWRGDRGLGYTF,TGTGCCTGGAGGGGCGACAGGGGGCTTGGCTACACCTTC
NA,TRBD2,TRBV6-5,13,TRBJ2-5,CASRASGQETQYF,TGTGCCAGCAGAGCTAGCGGGCAAGAGACCCAGTACTTC
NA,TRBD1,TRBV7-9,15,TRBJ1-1,CASSSGQGADTEAFF,TGTGCCAGCAGCTCGGGACAGGGGGCGGACACTGAAGCTTTCTTT
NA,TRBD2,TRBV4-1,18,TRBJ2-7,CASSQEAYQRELSYEQYF,TGCGCCAGCAGCCAAGAGGCCTATCAGCGGGAACTTTCCTACGAGCAGTACTTC
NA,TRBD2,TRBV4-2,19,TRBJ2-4,CASSQPGLGLAGAKNIQYF,TGTGCCAGCAGCCAACCAGGGCTCGGACTAGCGGGAGCCAAAAACATTCAGTACTTC
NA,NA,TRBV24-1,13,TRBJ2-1,CATSWGARNEQFF,TGTGCCACCTCCTGGGGCGCTAGGAATGAGCAGTTCTTC
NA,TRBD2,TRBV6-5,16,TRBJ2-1,CASSYSPGGGDYEQFF,TGTGCCAGCAGTTACTCCCCTGGCGGGGGGGACTATGAGCAGTTCTTC
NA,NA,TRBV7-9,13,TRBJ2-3,CASSLSVTDTQYF,TGTGCCAGCAGCTTGAGTGTCACAGATACGCAGTATTTT
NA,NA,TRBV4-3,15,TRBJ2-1,CASSQGTAEYNEQFF,TGCGCCAGCAGCCAAGGAACGGCGGAATACAATGAGCAGTTCTTC
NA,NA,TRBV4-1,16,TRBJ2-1,CASSPVGTGAYNEQFF,TGCGCCAGCAGCCCGGTTGGCACCGGAGCCTACAATGAGCAGTTCTTC
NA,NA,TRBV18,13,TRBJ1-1,CASSAGGNTEAFF,TGTGCCAGCTCGGCGGGAGGGAACACTGAAGCTTTCTTT
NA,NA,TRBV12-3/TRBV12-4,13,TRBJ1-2,CASRQQANYGYTF,TGTGCCAGCAGACAACAGGCGAACTATGGCTACACCTTC
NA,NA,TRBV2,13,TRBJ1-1,CASSLEANTEAFF,TGTGCCAGCAGTTTAGAAGCAAACACTGAAGCTTTCTTT
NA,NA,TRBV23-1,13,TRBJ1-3,CASSQGREDTIYF,TGCGCCAGCAGTCAAGGCAGGGAGGACACCATATATTTT
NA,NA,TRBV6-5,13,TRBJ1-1,CASSRIAGGEAFF,TGTGCCAGCAGTCGTATCGCGGGCGGTGAAGCTTTCTTT
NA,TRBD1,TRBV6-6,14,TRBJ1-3,CASSAQGARNTIYF,TGTGCCAGCAGCGCTCAGGGGGCGCGAAACACCATATATTTT